Detailed here is one T cell receptor beta chain. The antigen is unknown. The CDR3 sequence is 16 residues long. The germline V gene encodes CDR1 SNHLY and CDR2 FYNNEI. The trim removed 3 bases at V and 1 base at J, leaving 4 bases unmatched. Despite likely unrecorded immune exposures, the donors were nominally healthy at the time of sampling. The sample is drawn from a study of cytomegalovirus exposure and HLA in healthy donors. General observations from the study: Links to common viral pathogens appeared, in a later analysis, for several of the most significant clusters. In terms of immune exposure information, only CMV serostatus was available.

The PCR was carried out with 60 Vbeta primers and 13 Jbeta primers. Measured with immunoSEQ multiplex PCR; TCRdb has only the in-frame clones, and not every one. The sample has about 160,000 clones; roughly 76% are singletons. The sequencing sample was made of PBMCs. This chain joins TRBV2 and TRBJ2-3; 10 nucleotides match TRBD2. The origin of this receptor is a woman in her 50s in good health and CMV-seronegative. DNA for the CDR3: TGTGCCAGCAGTGATCCGCTAGCGGGGGGCACAGATACGCAGTATTTT. Protein product: CASSDPLAGGTDTQYF.